This T cell receptor (beta chain) comes out of a study of cytomegalovirus exposure and HLA in healthy donors. There are 16 residues in the CDR3. Germline CDR1 and CDR2: SEHNR and FQNEAQ (reference sequence). Trimming removed 5 bases at V and 0 bases at J, with 14 bases between. PCR primers comprised 60 Vbeta and 13 Jbeta primers. Using immunoSEQ multiplex PCR, the repertoire was profiled, and TCRdb retains in-frame clones only, with some absent. The sample yields under 150,000 clones, roughly 82% seen once. V usage is TRBV7-9 and J usage is TRBJ1-3; possibly TRBD1 for D (5 bases). The clonotype comes from a boy aged 10-17 years in good health and CMV-seronegative. Sequences were obtained from PBMCs. The CDR3 region has the DNA TGTGCCAGCAGCCGGGCGGGGGGGAGCTCTGGAAACACCATATATTTT. It specifies CASSRAGGSSGNTIYF.